This T cell receptor (beta chain) was identified in a study of blood T cell repertoires in COVID-19. On the study more broadly: The cDNA or gDNA used as material had been derived from T cells, B-cell-depleted T cells, or PBMCs.

Original handling: For nucleated cells, counts were estimated from reference gene primer amplification. Sequenced by immunoSEQ multiplex PCR; TCRdb stores in-frame clones only, minus some. V, J and clone size were drawn from that table, and D and trimming were deduced from the DNA. The repertoire includes a few hundred thousand clones, roughly 90% of them detected once, and 2% to 2.5% sits in the top ten. Germline CDR1 and CDR2: LGHDT and YNNKEL (reference sequence). The length of the CDR3 is 23 residues. V shed 5 bases, J shed 3 bases, and the junction held 30 bases outside the gene matches. V and J are TRBV3-1 (or the pseudogene TRBV3-2) and TRBJ2-1, with 8 bases that match TRBD2. The TCR originated in a man aged 45-60 years with acute or convalescent COVID-19. The sequenced sample consisted of peripheral blood. The CDR3 coding sequence is TGTGCCAGCAGCGTTACTAGGGGCTTATCTGTAGCGGGGCGGGCCGCCATCTACAATGAGCAGTTCTTC. This encodes CASSVTRGLSVAGRAAIYNEQFF.